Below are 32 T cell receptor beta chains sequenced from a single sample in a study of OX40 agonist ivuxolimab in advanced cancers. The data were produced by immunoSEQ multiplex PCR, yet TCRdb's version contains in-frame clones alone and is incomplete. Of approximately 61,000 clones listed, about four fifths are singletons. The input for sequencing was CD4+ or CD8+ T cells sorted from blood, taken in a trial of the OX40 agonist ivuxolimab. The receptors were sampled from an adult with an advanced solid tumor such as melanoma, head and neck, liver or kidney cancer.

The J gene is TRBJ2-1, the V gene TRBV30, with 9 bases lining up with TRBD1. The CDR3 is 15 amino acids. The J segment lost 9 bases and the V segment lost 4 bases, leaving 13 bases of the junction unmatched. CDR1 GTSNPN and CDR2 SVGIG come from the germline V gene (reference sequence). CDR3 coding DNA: TGTGCCTGGACCGGGACAGGGTGGCCACAGAGTGAGCAGTTCTTC. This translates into CAWTGTGWPQSEQFF.

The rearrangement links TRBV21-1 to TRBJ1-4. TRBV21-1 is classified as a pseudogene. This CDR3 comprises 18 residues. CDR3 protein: CASSPRARGESTNEKLFF. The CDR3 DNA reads TGTGCCAGCAGCCCCCGGGCGCGAGGTGAGTCAACTAATGAAAAACTGTTTTTT.

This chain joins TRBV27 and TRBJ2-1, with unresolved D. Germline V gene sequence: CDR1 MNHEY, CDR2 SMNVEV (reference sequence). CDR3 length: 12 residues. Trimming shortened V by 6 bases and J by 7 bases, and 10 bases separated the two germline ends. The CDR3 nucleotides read TGTGCCAGCAGCCGTAGTAGGAATGAGCAGTTCTTC. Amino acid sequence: CASSRSRNEQFF.

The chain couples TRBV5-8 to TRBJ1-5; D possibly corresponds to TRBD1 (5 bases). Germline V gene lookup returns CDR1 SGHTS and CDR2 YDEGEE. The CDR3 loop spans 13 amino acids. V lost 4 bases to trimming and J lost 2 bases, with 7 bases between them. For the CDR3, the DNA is TGTGCCAGCAGCGTAGGGGGCAATCAGCCCCAGCATTTT. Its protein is CASSVGGNQPQHF.

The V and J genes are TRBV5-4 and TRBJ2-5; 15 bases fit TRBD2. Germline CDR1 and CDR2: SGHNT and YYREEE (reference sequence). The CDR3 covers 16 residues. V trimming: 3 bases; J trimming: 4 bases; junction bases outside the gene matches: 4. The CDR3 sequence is CASSWTSGGAIETQYF. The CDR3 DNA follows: TGTGCCAGCAGCTGGACTAGCGGGGGGGCCATAGAGACCCAGTACTTC.

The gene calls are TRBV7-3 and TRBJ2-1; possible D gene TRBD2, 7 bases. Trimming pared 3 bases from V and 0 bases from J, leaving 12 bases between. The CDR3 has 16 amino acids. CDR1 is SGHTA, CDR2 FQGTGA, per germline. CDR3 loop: CASSFQGGGSYNEQFF. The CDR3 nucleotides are TGTGCCAGCAGCTTCCAGGGAGGGGGCTCCTACAATGAGCAGTTCTTC.

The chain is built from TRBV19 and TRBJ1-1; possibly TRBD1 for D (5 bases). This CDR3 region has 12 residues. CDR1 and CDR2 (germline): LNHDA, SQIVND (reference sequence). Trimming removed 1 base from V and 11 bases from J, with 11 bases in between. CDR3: CASSIARGTAFF. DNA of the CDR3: TGTGCCAGTAGTATAGCGAGGGGCACGGCTTTCTTT.

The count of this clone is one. The CDR3 bases are TGTGCCAGTAGTATTTCCCCTACAGGGGGCGAAGCTTTCTTT. Protein product: CASSISPTGGEAFF. The rearrangement uses TRBV19 and TRBJ1-1, with 9 bases that match TRBD1. The CDR3 runs to 14 residues. CDR1 is LNHDA, CDR2 SQIVND, per germline (reference sequence). V lost 3 bases, J lost 8 bases, and 7 bases stayed unmatched. Combining the CDR3 with reference TRBV19 and TRBJ1-1 gives the whole variable domain DGGITQSPKYLFRKEGQNVTLSCEQNLNHDAMYWYRQDPGQGLRLIYYSQIVNDFQKGDIAEGYSVSREKKESFPLTVTSAQKNPTAFYLCASSISPTGGEAFFGQGTRLTVV.

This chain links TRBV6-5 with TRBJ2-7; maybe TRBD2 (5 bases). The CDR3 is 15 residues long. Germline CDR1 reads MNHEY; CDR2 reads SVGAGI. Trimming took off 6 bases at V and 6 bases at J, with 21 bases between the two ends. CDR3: CASSPLAFPPFEQYF. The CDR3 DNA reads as TGTGCCAGCAGCCCTCTAGCATTCCCTCCCTTCGAGCAGTACTTC.

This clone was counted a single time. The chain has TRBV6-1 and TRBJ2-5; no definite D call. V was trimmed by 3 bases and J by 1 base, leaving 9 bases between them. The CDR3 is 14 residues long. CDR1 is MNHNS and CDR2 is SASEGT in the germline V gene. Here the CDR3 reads CASSDSRPQETQYF. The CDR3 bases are TGTGCCAGCAGTGATTCCAGACCCCAAGAGACCCAGTACTTC.

CDR3 sequence reads: CASSSPNTEAFF. The CDR3 nucleotides are TGTGCCAGCAGTTCCCCGAACACTGAAGCTTTCTTT. The chain is built from TRBV28 and TRBJ1-1; D gene ambiguous. This CDR3 is built from 12 residues. In germline, CDR1 is MDHEN, CDR2 SYDVKM. Trimming left V 4 bases short and J 1 base short, with 4 bases between.

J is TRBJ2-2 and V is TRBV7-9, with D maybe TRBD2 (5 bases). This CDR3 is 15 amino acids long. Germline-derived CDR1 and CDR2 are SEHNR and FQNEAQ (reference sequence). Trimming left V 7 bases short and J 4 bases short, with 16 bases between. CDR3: CASTLQEVGTGELFF. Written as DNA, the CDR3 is TGTGCCAGCACCCTCCAGGAGGTGGGCACCGGGGAGCTGTTTTTT.

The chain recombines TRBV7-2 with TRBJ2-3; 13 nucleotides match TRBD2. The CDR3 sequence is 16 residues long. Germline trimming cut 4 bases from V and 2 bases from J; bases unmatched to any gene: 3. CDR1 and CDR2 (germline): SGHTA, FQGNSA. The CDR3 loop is CASSSGLAGPTDTQYF. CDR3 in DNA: TGTGCCAGCAGCTCGGGACTAGCGGGGCCCACAGATACGCAGTATTTT.

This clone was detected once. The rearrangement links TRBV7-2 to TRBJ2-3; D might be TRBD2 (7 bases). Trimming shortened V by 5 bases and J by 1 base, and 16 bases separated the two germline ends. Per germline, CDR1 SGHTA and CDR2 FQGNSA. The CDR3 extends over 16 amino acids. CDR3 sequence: CASSPKGGRRTDTQYF. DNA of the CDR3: TGTGCCAGCAGCCCCAAGGGGGGGAGACGCACAGATACGCAGTATTTT.

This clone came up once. The CDR3, as DNA: TGTGCCAGCAGTGAACAGGGGGCGCTCACCGGGGAGCTGTTTTTT. Amino acids: CASSEQGALTGELFF. The V call is TRBV2, the J call TRBJ2-2; 8 bases are a match to TRBD1. CDR3 length: 15 amino acids. V lost 2 bases to trimming and J lost 4 bases; unmatched junction nucleotides: 3. Germline V gene data show CDR1 as SNHLY and CDR2 as FYNNEI.

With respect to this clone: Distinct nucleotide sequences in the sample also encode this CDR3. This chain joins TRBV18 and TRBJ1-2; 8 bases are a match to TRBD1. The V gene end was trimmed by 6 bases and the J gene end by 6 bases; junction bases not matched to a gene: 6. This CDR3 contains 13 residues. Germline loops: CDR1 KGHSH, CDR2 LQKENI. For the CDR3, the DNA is TGTGCCAGCTCCCAAGGACAGGGTGATGGCTACACCTTC. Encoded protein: CASSQGQGDGYTF.

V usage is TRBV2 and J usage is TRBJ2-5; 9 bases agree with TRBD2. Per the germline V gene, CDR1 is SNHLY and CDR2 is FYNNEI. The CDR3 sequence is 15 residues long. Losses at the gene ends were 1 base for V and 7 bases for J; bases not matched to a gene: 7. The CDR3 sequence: CASSEDASGDGTQYF. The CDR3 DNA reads TGTGCCAGCAGTGAAGACGCTAGCGGGGATGGGACCCAGTACTTC.

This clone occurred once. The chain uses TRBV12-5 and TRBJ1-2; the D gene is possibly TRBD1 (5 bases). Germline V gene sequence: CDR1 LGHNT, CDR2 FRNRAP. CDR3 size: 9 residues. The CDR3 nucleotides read TGTGCCTCAGGGTATGGCTACACCTTC. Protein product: CASGYGYTF.

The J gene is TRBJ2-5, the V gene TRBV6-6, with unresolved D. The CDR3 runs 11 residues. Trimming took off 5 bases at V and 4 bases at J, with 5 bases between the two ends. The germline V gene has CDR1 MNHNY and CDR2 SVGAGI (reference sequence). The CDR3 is CASSPGETQYF. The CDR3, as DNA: TGTGCCAGCAGTCCAGGAGAGACCCAGTACTTC.

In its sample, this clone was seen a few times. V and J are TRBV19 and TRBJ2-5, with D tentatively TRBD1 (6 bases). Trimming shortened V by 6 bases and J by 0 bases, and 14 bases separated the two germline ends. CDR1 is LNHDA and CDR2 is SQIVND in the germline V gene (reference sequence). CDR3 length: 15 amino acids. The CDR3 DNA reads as TGTGCCAGTAGGCCCGGCCAGGGGAACCAAGAGACCCAGTACTTC. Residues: CASRPGQGNQETQYF.

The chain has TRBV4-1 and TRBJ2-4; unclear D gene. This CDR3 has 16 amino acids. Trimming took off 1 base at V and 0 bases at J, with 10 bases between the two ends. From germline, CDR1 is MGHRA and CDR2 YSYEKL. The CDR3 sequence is CASSQGARLAKNIQYF. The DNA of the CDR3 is TGCGCCAGCAGCCAAGGAGCGAGGTTAGCCAAAAACATTCAGTACTTC.

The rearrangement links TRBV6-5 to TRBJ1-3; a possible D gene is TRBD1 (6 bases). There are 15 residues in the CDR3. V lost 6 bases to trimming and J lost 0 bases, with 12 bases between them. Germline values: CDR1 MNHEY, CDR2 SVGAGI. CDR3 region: CASRAGTTSGNTIYF. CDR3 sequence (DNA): TGTGCCAGCAGGGCCGGGACAACCTCTGGAAACACCATATATTTT.

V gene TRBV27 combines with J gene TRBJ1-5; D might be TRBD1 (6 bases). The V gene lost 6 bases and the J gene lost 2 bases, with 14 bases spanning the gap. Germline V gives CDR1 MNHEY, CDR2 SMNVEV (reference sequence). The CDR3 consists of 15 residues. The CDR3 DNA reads TGTGCCAGCAGGGGGGCCGGGTCGGGCAATCAGCCCCAGCATTTT. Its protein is CASRGAGSGNQPQHF.

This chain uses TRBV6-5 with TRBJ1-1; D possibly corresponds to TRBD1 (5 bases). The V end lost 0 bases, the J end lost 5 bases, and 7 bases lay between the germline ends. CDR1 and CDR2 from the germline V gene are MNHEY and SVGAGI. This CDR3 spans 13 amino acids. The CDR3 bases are TGTGCCAGCAGTTACTCGCGGGGGACTGAAGCTTTCTTT. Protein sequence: CASSYSRGTEAFF.

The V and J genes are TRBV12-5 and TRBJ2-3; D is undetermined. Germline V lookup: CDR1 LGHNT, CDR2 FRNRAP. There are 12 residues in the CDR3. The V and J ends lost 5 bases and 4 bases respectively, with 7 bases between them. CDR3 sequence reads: CASGPPADTQYF. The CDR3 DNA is TGTGCTAGTGGTCCACCCGCAGATACGCAGTATTTT. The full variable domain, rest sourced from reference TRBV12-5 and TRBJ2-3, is DARVTQTPRHKVTEMGQEVTMRCQPILGHNTVFWYRQTMMQGLELLAYFRNRAPLDDSGMPKDRFSAEMPDATLATLKIQPSEPRDSAVYFCASGPPADTQYFGPGTRLTVL.

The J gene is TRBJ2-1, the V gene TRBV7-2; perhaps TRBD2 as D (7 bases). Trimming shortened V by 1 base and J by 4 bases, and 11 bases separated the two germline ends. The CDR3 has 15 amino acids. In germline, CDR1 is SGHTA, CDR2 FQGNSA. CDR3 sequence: CASSLDGGPYNEQFF. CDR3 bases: TGTGCCAGCAGCTTAGACGGGGGGCCGTACAATGAGCAGTTCTTC.

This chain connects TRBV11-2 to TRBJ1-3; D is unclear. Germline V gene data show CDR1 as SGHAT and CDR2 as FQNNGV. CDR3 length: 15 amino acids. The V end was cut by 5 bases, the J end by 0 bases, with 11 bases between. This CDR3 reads CASSAGGFSGNTIYF. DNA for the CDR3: TGTGCCAGCAGCGCCGGTGGGTTCTCTGGAAACACCATATATTTT.

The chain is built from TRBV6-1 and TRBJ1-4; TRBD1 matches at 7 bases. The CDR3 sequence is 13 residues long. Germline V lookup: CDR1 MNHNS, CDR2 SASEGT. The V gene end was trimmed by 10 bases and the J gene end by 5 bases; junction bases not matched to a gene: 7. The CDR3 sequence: CATHRGLNEKLFF. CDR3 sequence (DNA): TGTGCCACCCACAGGGGACTGAATGAAAAACTGTTTTTT.

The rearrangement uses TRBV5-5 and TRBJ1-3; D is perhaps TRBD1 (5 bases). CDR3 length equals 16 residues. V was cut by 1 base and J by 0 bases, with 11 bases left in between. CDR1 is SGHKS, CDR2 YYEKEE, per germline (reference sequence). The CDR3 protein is CASSLMGLSSGNTIYF. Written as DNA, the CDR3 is TGTGCCAGCAGCTTGATGGGACTCAGCTCTGGAAACACCATATATTTT.

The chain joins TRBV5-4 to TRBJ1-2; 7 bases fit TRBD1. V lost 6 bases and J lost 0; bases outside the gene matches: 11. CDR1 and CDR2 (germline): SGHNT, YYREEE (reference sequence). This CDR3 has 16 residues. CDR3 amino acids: CASNVNRGRANYGYTF. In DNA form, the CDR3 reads TGTGCCAGCAACGTTAACAGGGGACGGGCTAACTATGGCTACACCTTC.

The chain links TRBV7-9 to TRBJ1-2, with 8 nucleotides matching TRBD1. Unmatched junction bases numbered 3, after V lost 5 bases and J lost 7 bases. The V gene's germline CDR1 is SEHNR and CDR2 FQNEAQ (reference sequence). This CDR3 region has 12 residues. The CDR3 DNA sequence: TGTGCCAGCAGCAAGGACAGGGCTGGCTACACCTTC. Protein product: CASSKDRAGYTF.

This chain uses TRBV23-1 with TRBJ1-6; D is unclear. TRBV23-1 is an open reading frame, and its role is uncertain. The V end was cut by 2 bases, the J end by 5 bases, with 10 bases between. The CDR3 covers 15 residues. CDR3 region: CASSQGRIDNSPLHF. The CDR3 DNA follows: TGCGCCAGCAGTCAAGGACGGATAGATAATTCACCCCTCCACTTT.